The entry below describes one T cell receptor (beta chain). Its antigen is currently not known. No much larger clonotype is one base removed from it; base qualities were not supplied. The data belong to a study of graft-versus-host responses after intestinal transplantation (dated by TCRdb to the early 2020s). Regarding the complete study: The transplants that recipients received were multivisceral, liver-intestinal, or isolated intestinal. A peak of at least 4% donor T cells among recipient peripheral blood mononuclear cells was the definition used for donor T cell macrochimerism. After intestinal transplantation, graft-versus-host and host-versus-graft alloreactive T cell clones were followed in the graft, circulation and bone marrow using bulk TCR-beta CDR3 sequencing. Every recipient was given anti-thymocyte globulin induction, followed by approximately 3 years of maintenance tacrolimus and steroids. To identify alloreactive clones, pre-transplant mixed lymphocyte reaction products were sequenced and then compared with unstimulated pre-transplant donor and recipient T cells. A cohort of roughly 25 intestinal transplant recipients, including one retransplant, was enrolled, and 3 patients lacking pretransplant specimens were excluded. Instead of going to the commercial service, samples from a few later patients were sequenced in-house on an Illumina MiSeq and processed with MiXCR. Findings and caveats that apply to the study as a whole: GvH clones turned up in recipient bone marrow, with some appearing earlier in ileal mucosa or blood, a pattern consistent with an intestinal mucosal origin. High GvH to HvG T cell clonal ratios were observed in the allografts of patients with donor T cell macrochimerism. Early after transplant, peak levels of circulating GvH clones were found to be associated with declines in HvG clones. The conclusions were limited by the relatively low number and heterogeneity of the intestinal transplant patients.

Blood samples were collected up to 4 times in the first month after transplant and then at least monthly when available. Receptors were amplified or captured by the immunoSEQ multiplex PCR assay. Adaptive Biotechnologies carried out high-throughput TCR-beta CDR3 sequencing of genomic DNA for most patients. From the authors' description of their analysis: Adaptive's ImmunoSEQ software was the source of the TCR sequencing data for about 18 patients, while a few other patients were processed with MiXCR and VDJtools. CDR3 nucleotide sequences shared between donor and recipient were removed because the origin of such sequences could not be assigned. At least 2-fold expansion over unstimulated cells and a minimum CFSE-low frequency of 0.002% (template counts) or 0.001% (read counts) were required for clones to be classified as alloreactive. A clone was considered mappable if detected in the sequenced pre-transplant spleen, lymph node, or MLR CFSE-low populations of the donor or recipient. Cumulative frequency of alloreactive clones was calculated as a percentage of all sequences weighted by copy number. TCRdb's version of the immuneACCESS table is confined to in-frame rearrangements and falls short of the full clone set. An unresolved V gene accounts for under half of the shortfall where checked; the remainder is of unknown origin. V and J calls and clone size are as listed in that table; D and trimming were resolved from the DNA. The sample table shows tens of thousands of clones, and approximately 90% are seen once. The leading ten clones occupy 1.6% of the sample.

Via the germline V gene, CDR1 is SGHRS and CDR2 YFSETQ. After removal of 2 bases from V and 4 bases from J, the junction retains 4 bases not matched to a gene. There are 14 amino acids in the CDR3, from cysteine to phenylalanine inclusive. Only the CDR3 region is kept as DNA, spanning 42 bases read in frame from base 1. Recombination joined TRBV5-1 with TRBJ1-2, and 8 junction bases match TRBD1. The sequencing here drew on PBMCs, taken 26 days after transplant. The TCR was taken from a human patient who received an intestinal transplant, so some T cells may come from the graft donor. The nucleotides are TGCGCCAGCAGCTTCCTGGACAGGGTCTATGGCTACACCTTC. The resulting protein is CASSFLDRVYGYTF.